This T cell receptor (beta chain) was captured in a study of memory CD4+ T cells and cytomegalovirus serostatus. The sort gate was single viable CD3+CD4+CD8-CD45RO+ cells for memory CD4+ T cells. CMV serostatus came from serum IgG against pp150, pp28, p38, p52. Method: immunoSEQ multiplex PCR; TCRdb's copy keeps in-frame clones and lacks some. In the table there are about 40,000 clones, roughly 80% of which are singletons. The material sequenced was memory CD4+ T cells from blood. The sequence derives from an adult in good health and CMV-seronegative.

CDR3 sequence (DNA): TGTGCTAGTGGTTTCAGAGCTGAGCAGTTCTTC. Its protein is CASGFRAEQFF. The chain recombines TRBV12-5 with TRBJ2-1; D unresolved. Germline V gene data show CDR1 as LGHNT and CDR2 as FRNRAP. The V and J ends lost 3 bases and 9 bases respectively, with 6 bases between them. The CDR3 totals 11 residues.